This record concerns one T cell receptor (beta chain) sequence. The antigen is not known. The data were obtained in a study of CD8+ T cells in alopecia areata. Study context: Twice daily, treated patients received 5 to 10 mg of oral tofacitinib.

The study, taken as a whole, reports: Normal skin's resident alphabeta T cells are also sequenced in scalp samples.

Treatment in this sample: oral pan-JAK inhibitor, 5-10 mg twice daily. Investigators isolated RNA and reverse transcribed it into cDNA to act as the sequencing template. Method: immunoSEQ multiplex PCR; TCRdb's copy keeps in-frame clones and lacks some. The table shows about 200,000 clones, with less than 75% occurring only once. The CDR3 loop spans 15 amino acids. V shed 0 bases and J shed 7 bases, with 13 bases lying between them. Germline V gives CDR1 SGDLS, CDR2 YYNGEE. The source of this sequence is a human donor with alopecia areata. V usage is TRBV9 and J usage is TRBJ1-4, with a tentative D call TRBD1 (6 bases). Sequencing used CD4+ T cells sorted from blood, obtained at week 4, from a patient treated with tofacitinib. The CDR3 nucleotides read TGTGCCAGCAGCGTAGATGCCCGAGGGGGTGAAAAACTGTTTTTT. Translating it yields CASSVDARGGEKLFF. Full variable domain (outside the CDR3, taken from reference TRBV9 and TRBJ1-4): DSGVTQTPKHLITATGQRVTLRCSPRSGDLSVYWYQQSLDQGLQFLIQYYNGEERAKGNILERFSAQQFPDLHSELNLSSLELGDSALYFCASSVDARGGEKLFFGSGTQLSVL.